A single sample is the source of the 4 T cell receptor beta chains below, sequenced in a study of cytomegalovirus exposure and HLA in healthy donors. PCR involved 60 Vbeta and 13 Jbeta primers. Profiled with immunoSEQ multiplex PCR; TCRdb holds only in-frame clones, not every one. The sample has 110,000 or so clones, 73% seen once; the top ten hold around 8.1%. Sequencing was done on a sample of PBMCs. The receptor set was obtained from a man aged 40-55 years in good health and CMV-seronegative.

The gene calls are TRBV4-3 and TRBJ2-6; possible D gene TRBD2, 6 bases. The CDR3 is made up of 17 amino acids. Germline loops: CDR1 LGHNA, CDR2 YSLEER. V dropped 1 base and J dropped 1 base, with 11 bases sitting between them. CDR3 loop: CASSQVPGVSGANVLTF. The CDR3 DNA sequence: TGCGCCAGCAGCCAAGTCCCGGGGGTTTCTGGGGCCAACGTCCTGACTTTC.

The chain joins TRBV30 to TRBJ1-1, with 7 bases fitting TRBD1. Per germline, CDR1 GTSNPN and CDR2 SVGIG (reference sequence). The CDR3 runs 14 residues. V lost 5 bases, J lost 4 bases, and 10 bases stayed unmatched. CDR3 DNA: TGTGCCTGGGCCTTCGGGACAGCGACCACTGAAGCTTTCTTT. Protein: CAWAFGTATTEAFF.

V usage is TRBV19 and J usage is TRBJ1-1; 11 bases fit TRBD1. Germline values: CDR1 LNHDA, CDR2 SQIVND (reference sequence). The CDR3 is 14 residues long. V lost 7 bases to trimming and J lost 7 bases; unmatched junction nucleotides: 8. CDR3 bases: TGTGCCAGTACCACCGGGACAGGGGGGATTGAAGCTTTCTTT. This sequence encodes CASTTGTGGIEAFF.

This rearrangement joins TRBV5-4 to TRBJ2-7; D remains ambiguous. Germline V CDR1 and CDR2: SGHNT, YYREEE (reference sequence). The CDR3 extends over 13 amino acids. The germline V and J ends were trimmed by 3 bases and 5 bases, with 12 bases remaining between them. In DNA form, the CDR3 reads TGTGCCAGCAGCTCGAATTCAGGCCACGAGCAGTACTTC. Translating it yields CASSSNSGHEQYF.